These 15 T cell receptor beta chains originate from one sample sequenced in a study of post-analysis software for immune sequencing data. Each TCR beta cDNA library carried unique molecular identifiers. TCRdb itself ran the PCR reads through MiXCR, one entry per CDR3 protein. Among around 700,000 distinct CDR3 sequences, approximately 59% were seen once, and the ten largest hold approximately 10%. Overall study results and limits: Roughly five TRBV segments were more frequent in patients than controls; TRBV5-6, TRBV5-1 and TRBV20-1 belonged to this group.

These receptors have no known antigen. Input material: blood. The receptor source for this set is a girl aged 2 to 10 with multiple sclerosis.

This clonotype was observed a few times. The J gene is TRBJ1-2, the V gene TRBV6-6; D is perhaps TRBD1 (5 bases). The germline gives CDR1 MNHNY, CDR2 SVGAGI (reference sequence). Deletions cut 4 bases from V and 2 bases from J, with 11 bases between. The CDR3 length is 14 residues. CDR3 sequence reads: CASSSLTANYGYTF. The CDR3 DNA reads TGTGCCAGCAGTTCCTTGACAGCAAACTATGGCTACACCTTC.

This clonotype was observed a few times. This chain joins TRBV15 and TRBJ2-5; D is unclear. Germline V gives CDR1 LNHNV, CDR2 YYDKDF (reference sequence). The V end was cut by 0 bases, the J end by 7 bases, with 6 bases between. CDR3 size: 12 residues. The CDR3 sequence: CATSRDAGTQYF. In nucleotides, the CDR3 is TGTGCCACCAGCAGAGATGCAGGGACCCAGTACTTC.

About this clonotype: An end of the junction does not agree with germline; a read error may underlie this. The CDR3 loop is CASSSDRSSCNEQFF. The DNA for the CDR3 is TGCGCCAGCAGCTCGGACAGGAGCTCCTGCAATGAGCAGTTCTTC. The V gene is TRBV5-1, the J gene TRBJ2-1, with 7 bases fitting TRBD1. CDR1 SGHRS and CDR2 YFSETQ come from the germline V gene. This CDR3 is 15 amino acids long.

A few counts support this clonotype. The chain recombines TRBV7-9 with TRBJ2-3, with 7 positions matching TRBD1. Germline CDR1 reads SEHNR; CDR2 reads FQNEAQ (reference sequence). The CDR3 covers 16 residues. V gave up 0 bases and J gave up 2 bases; unmatched junction bases: 5. CDR3 DNA: TGTGCCAGCAGCTTAGCGCTGGGACAGAACACAGATACGCAGTATTTT. Encoded protein: CASSLALGQNTDTQYF.

The chain carries TRBV11-2 and TRBJ1-2, with D possibly TRBD1 on 5 matching bases. Trimming left V 5 bases short and J 2 bases short, with 15 bases between. This CDR3 has 15 residues. Germline CDR1 is SGHAT and CDR2 is FQNNGV. The CDR3 nucleotides are TGTGCCAGCAGCCTAGGCAGTTGGGGGAACTATGGCTACACCTTC. This gives the protein CASSLGSWGNYGYTF.

This clonotype has only a few counts. The rearrangement joins TRBV5-1 to TRBJ2-1, with D perhaps matching TRBD2 (5 bases). Trimming cost V 5 bases and J 4 bases, with 13 bases left between them. The CDR3 runs 14 residues. Germline CDR1 reads SGHRS; CDR2 reads YFSETQ. CDR3: CASSFDGIYNEQFF. The CDR3 bases are TGCGCCAGCAGTTTTGACGGGATTTACAATGAGCAGTTCTTC.

This clonotype was recorded only once. V is TRBV7-9 and J is TRBJ2-3; either TRBD1 or TRBD2 may fit D (5 bases each). CDR3 size: 12 residues. V lost 5 bases and J 12 bases, leaving 15 bases between the germline ends. CDR1 SEHNR and CDR2 FQNEAQ come from the germline V gene (reference sequence). CDR3 nucleotide sequence: TGTGCCAGCAGCGGGACGGCCGGATTTCAGTATTTT. Its translation is CASSGTAGFQYF.

V and J are TRBV5-1 and TRBJ2-3; 12 bases fit TRBD2. V gave up 3 bases and J gave up 6 bases; unmatched junction bases: 8. CDR1 and CDR2 (germline): SGHRS, YFSETQ. The CDR3 covers 16 residues. CDR3 sequence: CASSSVLAGGGDTQYF. The CDR3 DNA sequence: TGCGCCAGCAGCTCGGTACTAGCGGGAGGTGGCGATACGCAGTATTTT.

The chain combines TRBV10-3 with TRBJ2-7; D is unresolved. CDR3 length: 13 amino acids. Germline-derived CDR1 and CDR2 are ENHRY and SYGVKD. Trimming removed 0 bases at V and 5 bases at J, with 8 bases between. The CDR3 loop reads CAISESRFHEQYF. CDR3 DNA sequence: TGTGCCATCAGTGAGTCAAGATTCCACGAGCAGTACTTC.

This clonotype was counted a few times. The J gene is TRBJ2-7, the V gene TRBV6-5; 7 bases align to TRBD2. CDR3 length equals 13 residues. Germline loops: CDR1 MNHEY, CDR2 SVGAGI. The junction had 3 bases not matched to a gene; V was cut back by 0 bases and J by 7 bases. The CDR3 reads CASSYSYSGEQYF. The DNA of the CDR3 is TGTGCCAGCAGTTACTCTTATAGCGGGGAGCAGTACTTC.

The rearrangement uses TRBV7-9 and TRBJ1-5, with 11 bases lining up with TRBD1. The ends lost 1 base at V and 5 bases at J; junction bases unmatched: 4. The CDR3 length is 16 residues. From germline, CDR1 is SEHNR and CDR2 FQNEAQ (reference sequence). The CDR3 protein is CASSLVGTGGDQPQHF. The CDR3 bases are TGTGCCAGCAGCTTAGTTGGGACAGGGGGGGATCAGCCCCAGCATTTT. The full variable domain, rest sourced from reference TRBV7-9 and TRBJ1-5, is DTGVSQNPRHKITKRGQNVTFRCDPISEHNRLYWYRQTLGQGPEFLTYFQNEAQLEKSRLLSDRFSAERPKGSFSTLEIQRTEQGDSAMYLCASSLVGTGGDQPQHFGDGTRLSIL.

The chain uses TRBV7-6 and TRBJ1-1, with 10 bases lining up with TRBD1. J lost 5 bases, V lost 2 bases, and 17 bases had no gene match. Germline V gene sequence: CDR1 SGHVS, CDR2 FNYEAQ. This CDR3 contains 19 residues. The CDR3 reads CASSLRGTGQGPIVTEAFF. The CDR3 nucleotides read TGTGCCAGCAGCTTAAGGGGGACGGGACAGGGGCCAATTGTAACTGAAGCTTTCTTT. Full variable domain (outside the CDR3, taken from reference TRBV7-6 and TRBJ1-1): GAGVSQSPRYKVTKRGQDVALRCDPISGHVSLYWYRQALGQGPEFLTYFNYEAQQDKSGLPNDRFSAERPEGSISTLTIQRTEQRDSAMYRCASSLRGTGQGPIVTEAFFGQGTRLTVV.

The rearrangement links TRBV3-1 to TRBJ2-1; TRBD2 matches at 10 bases. The CDR3 length is 20 residues. The V segment lost 2 bases and the J segment 0 bases; nucleotides outside the gene matches: 13. Germline CDR1 is LGHDT and CDR2 is YNNKEL (reference sequence). The CDR3 spells CASSQLPGGSGRASYNEQFF. In DNA form, the CDR3 reads TGTGCCAGCAGCCAACTCCCCGGGGGAAGCGGGAGGGCCTCCTACAATGAGCAGTTCTTC.

J is TRBJ1-1 and V is TRBV12-3 or TRBV12-4, with D unresolved. V was shortened by 5 bases and J by 1 base, with 11 bases between the two germline ends. The CDR3 spans 14 residues. The CDR3 coding sequence is TGTGCCAGCAGTATGGGGTTTTCGAACACTGAAGCTTTCTTT. It encodes CASSMGFSNTEAFF.

CDR3 DNA sequence: TGTGCCACCAGCAGGACTTCTCCGAGCTCCTACAATGAGCAGTTCTTC. This codes for CATSRTSPSSYNEQFF. The chain recombines TRBV15 with TRBJ2-1; unclear D gene. With 3 bases removed from V and 0 bases from J, the gap between germline ends came to 12 bases. CDR1 is LNHNV, CDR2 YYDKDF, per germline (reference sequence). This CDR3 region has 16 residues.